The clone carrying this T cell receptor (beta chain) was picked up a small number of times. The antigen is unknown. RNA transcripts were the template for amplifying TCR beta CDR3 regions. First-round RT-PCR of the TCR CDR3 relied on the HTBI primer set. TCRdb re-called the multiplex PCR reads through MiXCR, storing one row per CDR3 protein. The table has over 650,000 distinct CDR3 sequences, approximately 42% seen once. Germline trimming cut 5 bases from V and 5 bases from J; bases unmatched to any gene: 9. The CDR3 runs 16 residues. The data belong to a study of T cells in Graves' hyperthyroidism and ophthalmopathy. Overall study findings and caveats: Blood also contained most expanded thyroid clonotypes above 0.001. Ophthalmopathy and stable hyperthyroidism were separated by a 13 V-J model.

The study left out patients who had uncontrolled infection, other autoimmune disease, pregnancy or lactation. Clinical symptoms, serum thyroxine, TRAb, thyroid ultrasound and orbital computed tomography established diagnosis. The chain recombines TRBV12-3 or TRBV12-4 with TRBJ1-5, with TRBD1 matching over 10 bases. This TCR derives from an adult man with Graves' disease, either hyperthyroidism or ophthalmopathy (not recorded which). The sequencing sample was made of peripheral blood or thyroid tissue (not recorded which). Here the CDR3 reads CASSTFLTGGHQPQHF. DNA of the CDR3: TGTGCCAGCAGTACTTTTTTGACAGGGGGCCATCAGCCCCAGCATTTT.